These 16 T cell receptor beta chains were all obtained from the same sample, sequenced in a study of blood T cell repertoires in COVID-19. Assay: immunoSEQ multiplex PCR; the TCRdb copy retains only in-frame clones and omits some. The repertoire holds 280,000 or so clones, about 91% seen once, with roughly an eighth in the top ten. Sequences were obtained from peripheral blood. Every receptor here comes from a woman in her sixties or seventies with acute or convalescent COVID-19.

The chain links TRBV6-2 or TRBV6-3 to TRBJ2-1, with 7 bases lining up with TRBD1. The CDR3 sequence is 14 residues long. Germline lookup yields CDR1 MNHEY and CDR2 SVGEGT. V shed 6 bases and J 6 bases; nucleotides not matched to a gene: 8. The CDR3 spells CASSHGQVGNEQFF. The CDR3 DNA sequence: TGTGCCAGCAGCCATGGACAGGTAGGCAATGAGCAGTTCTTC.

The chain is built from TRBV7-2 and TRBJ2-5; 7 bases are shared with TRBD2. The CDR3 totals 14 residues. Germline V gene lookup returns CDR1 SGHTA and CDR2 FQGNSA. The V and J ends lost 2 bases and 4 bases, in that order; junction bases with no gene match: 4. CDR3 sequence (DNA): TGTGCCAGCAGCTTATTAGCGGGCCGAGAGACCCAGTACTTC. It specifies CASSLLAGRETQYF.

CDR3 in amino acids: CASRGTGDVDYGNTIYF. For the CDR3, the DNA is TGCGCCAGCAGAGGGACAGGGGACGTTGACTATGGAAACACCATATATTTT. The rearrangement links TRBV5-1 to TRBJ1-3, with 10 bases matching TRBD1. V trimming: 5 bases; J trimming: 3 bases; junction bases outside the gene matches: 11. This CDR3 contains 17 residues. Germline CDR1 SGHRS, CDR2 YFSETQ. Based on the CDR3 plus reference TRBV5-1 and TRBJ1-3, the full variable domain is KAGVTQTPRYLIKTRGQQVTLSCSPISGHRSVSWYQQTPGQGLQFLFEYFSETQRNKGNFPGRFSGRQFSNSRSEMNVSTLELGDSALYLCASRGTGDVDYGNTIYFGEGSWLTVV.

V usage is TRBV7-2 and J usage is TRBJ2-7, with D possibly being TRBD1 (6 bases). Trimming shortened V by 3 bases and J by 4 bases, and 13 bases separated the two germline ends. This CDR3 is 14 amino acids long. CDR1 is SGHTA, CDR2 FQGNSA, per germline. The CDR3: CASSFPRGGYEQYF. The CDR3 DNA follows: TGTGCCAGCAGCTTCCCGAGAGGGGGTTACGAGCAGTACTTC.

V and J are TRBV3-1 (or the pseudogene TRBV3-2) and TRBJ1-4, with TRBD1 matching 9 bases. The junction had 4 bases not matched to a gene; V was cut back by 4 bases and J by 7 bases. Germline-derived CDR1 and CDR2 are LGHDT and YNNKEL (reference sequence). The CDR3 contains 14 residues. The CDR3 nucleotides are TGTGCCAGCAGCCTACAGGGGGCCCGTGAAAAACTGTTTTTT. Its protein product is CASSLQGAREKLFF.

This clone was seen more than once but under ten times. The V and J genes are TRBV7-4 and TRBJ1-4; 7 bases are shared with TRBD1. The CDR3 has 16 residues. CDR1 is SGHVT and CDR2 is SQSDAQ in the germline V gene. J gave up 8 bases and V 2 bases, and 11 bases lay outside the gene matches. CDR3 DNA: TGTGCCAGCAGCTTAAATCGGAGCACAGGGGAAGAAAAACTGTTTTTT. Its protein product is CASSLNRSTGEEKLFF.

The chain uses TRBV19 and TRBJ2-5, with a weak D call TRBD2 (5 bases). Per the germline V gene, CDR1 is LNHDA and CDR2 is SQIVND (reference sequence). V lost 0 bases to trimming and J lost 4 bases, with 12 bases between them. The length of the CDR3 is 15 residues. CDR3 protein: CASSIDQWTGETQYF. The CDR3 nucleotides read TGTGCCAGTAGTATAGATCAGTGGACTGGAGAGACCCAGTACTTC.

The chain links TRBV28 to TRBJ1-2; 7 bases align to TRBD1. V gave up 3 bases and J gave up 0 bases; unmatched junction bases: 4. Germline CDR1 reads MDHEN; CDR2 reads SYDVKM. The CDR3 extends over 15 amino acids. CDR3 sequence (DNA): TGTGCCAGCAGTTTTGGGGACAGCCCTAACTATGGCTACACCTTC. It yields the protein CASSFGDSPNYGYTF.

J is TRBJ1-3 and V is TRBV28; no clear D. This CDR3 region has 16 residues. V dropped 4 bases and J dropped 0 bases, with 13 bases sitting between them. CDR1 MDHEN and CDR2 SYDVKM come from the germline V gene. The CDR3 sequence is CASSSRLLSSGNTIYF. DNA for the CDR3: TGTGCCAGCAGTTCGCGACTTTTAAGCTCTGGAAACACCATATATTTT.

This chain joins TRBV14 and TRBJ1-1; D is possibly TRBD1 (5 bases). V lost 0 bases and J 3 bases, leaving 14 bases between the germline ends. Germline-derived CDR1 and CDR2 are SGHDN and FVKESK. This CDR3 is built from 16 residues. The CDR3 DNA sequence: TGTGCCAGCAGCCAAGATCGGAAAGGGGCCGACACTGAAGCTTTCTTT. The encoded protein is CASSQDRKGADTEAFF.

The rearrangement uses TRBV7-9 and TRBJ1-1; 8 nucleotides align to TRBD1. V dropped 1 base and J dropped 6; count of bases not matched to a gene: 10. This CDR3 has 16 amino acids. Germline CDR1 SEHNR, CDR2 FQNEAQ (reference sequence). In DNA, the CDR3 is TGTGCCAGCAGCTTAGACCCCCAGGGGGCTATGGCTGAAGCTTTCTTT. This translates into CASSLDPQGAMAEAFF.

V and J are TRBV2 and TRBJ2-7; 9 positions agree with TRBD1. Germline values: CDR1 SNHLY, CDR2 FYNNEI. V was pared by 4 bases and J by 2 bases, with 3 bases of the junction left unmatched. The CDR3 has 14 residues. The chain's CDR3 is CASSGQGEAYEQYF. The DNA for the CDR3 is TGTGCCAGCAGTGGACAGGGGGAAGCCTACGAGCAGTACTTC.

The chain combines TRBV24-1 with TRBJ1-5; perhaps TRBD1 as D (6 bases). The length of the CDR3 is 14 residues. Per germline, CDR1 KGHDR and CDR2 SFDVKD. V lost 9 bases, J lost 7 bases, and 18 bases lay in between. The CDR3: CATRGAGDGQPQHF. In DNA form, the CDR3 reads TGTGCCACCCGAGGGGCAGGGGACGGGCAGCCCCAGCATTTT.

CDR3: CASSVPGSLNTEAFF. DNA for the CDR3: TGTGCCAGCAGCGTCCCGGGGTCTTTAAACACTGAAGCTTTCTTT. This chain uses TRBV9 with TRBJ1-1; D unresolved. Germline V gene data show CDR1 as SGDLS and CDR2 as YYNGEE. V was cut by 2 bases and J by 2 bases, with 13 bases left in between. The CDR3 runs to 15 residues.

The chain links TRBV11-2 to TRBJ2-7; TRBD2 matches 9 bases. Trimming took 2 bases from V and 3 from J; bases not matched to a gene: 11. CDR3 length: 17 residues. The germline gives CDR1 SGHAT, CDR2 FQNNGV. The CDR3 loop reads CASSLFRGGLASYEQYF. Written as DNA, the CDR3 is TGTGCCAGCAGCTTATTCCGAGGCGGACTAGCGAGCTACGAGCAGTACTTC. The variable domain in full, with the rest retrieved from reference TRBV11-2 and TRBJ2-7, is EAGVAQSPRYKIIEKRQSVAFWCNPISGHATLYWYQQILGQGPKLLIQFQNNGVVDDSQLPKDRFSAERLKGVDSTLKIQPAKLEDSAVYLCASSLFRGGLASYEQYFGPGTRLTVT.

This clone was seen just once. The V gene is TRBV24-1, the J gene TRBJ1-5; the D is unclear. The CDR3 loop spans 12 amino acids. Trimming took off 4 bases at V and 3 bases at J, with 3 bases between the two ends. Germline loops: CDR1 KGHDR, CDR2 SFDVKD. Here the CDR3 reads CATSDSNQPQHF. CDR3 nucleotides: TGTGCCACCAGTGACTCCAATCAGCCCCAGCATTTT.